Listed here are 8 T cell receptor beta chains from one sample, sequenced in a study of blood T cells in healthy people across ages. A second PCR of about 7 to 12 cycles used a sample-barcoded 5' primer and a J-beta primer mix. Each CDR3 protein is one row after TCRdb ran MiXCR on the 5' RACE reads. The profile covers over 950,000 distinct CDR3 sequences, with 30% to 40% appearing a single time and 13% taken by the ten largest. The specimen sequenced was blood. The receptors stem from a man aged 18-30 years in good health.

The rearrangement links TRBV7-9 to TRBJ2-3, with D uncertain. The V end lost 3 bases, the J end lost 3 bases, and 10 bases lay between the germline ends. Germline assignment: CDR1 SEHNR and CDR2 FQNEAQ (reference sequence). CDR3 length: 14 amino acids. CDR3 DNA: TGTGCCAGCAGCTTCTCACATGGGACAGATACGCAGTATTTT. Protein: CASSFSHGTDTQYF.

The CDR3 is CASSSRGRNYGYTF. The CDR3 coding sequence is TGTGCCAGCAGTTCCCGGGGACGCAACTATGGCTACACCTTC. The J gene is TRBJ1-2, the V gene TRBV12-3 or TRBV12-4, with D possibly matching TRBD1 (5 bases). The V end lost 4 bases, the J end lost 2 bases, and 11 bases lay between the germline ends. The CDR3 is 14 amino acids.

There are a few counts of this clonotype. With a much larger clone just one base away, this may be a read error. The gene calls are TRBV12-3 or TRBV12-4 and TRBJ1-2; D unclear. The CDR3 has 13 amino acids. The V gene lost 4 bases and the J gene lost 2 bases, with 8 bases spanning the gap. The CDR3 coding sequence is TGTGCCAGCAGTTCCTCGGACAACTATGGCTACACCTTC. Translated: CASSSSDNYGYTF.

The chain has TRBV6-1 and TRBJ2-4; D may match TRBD1 or TRBD2 (5 bases each). Germline CDR1 is MNHNS and CDR2 is SASEGT. Trimming took off 0 bases at V and 0 bases at J, with 9 bases between the two ends. The CDR3 has 16 amino acids. The CDR3 region has the DNA TGTGCCAGCAGTGAAGCGCTGGGGGAAGCCAAAAACATTCAGTACTTC. Amino acids: CASSEALGEAKNIQYF.

The chain carries TRBV13 and TRBJ2-7; D tentatively fits TRBD1 or TRBD2 (5 bases each). The J call may not be correct, given that the DNA end is closer to TRBJ2-5. Germline lookup yields CDR1 PRHDT and CDR2 FYEKMQ (reference sequence). This CDR3 comprises 14 residues. The CDR3 region has the DNA TGTGCCAGCAGCACGGGGCGTCGTCGAGAGACCCAGTACTTC. Translating gives CASSTGRRRETQYF.

This clonotype was detected a few times. The V gene is TRBV12-5, the J gene TRBJ1-1, with TRBD1 identical over 7 bases. Germline CDR1 reads LGHNT; CDR2 reads FRNRAP. This CDR3 is 14 amino acids long. The V segment lost 7 bases and the J segment 0 bases; nucleotides outside the gene matches: 5. The CDR3 DNA sequence: TGTGCTAGTGCCCGGGACAGTTTGAACACTGAAGCTTTCTTT. Translating gives CASARDSLNTEAFF.

The chain combines TRBV20-1 with TRBJ2-2; 10 bases match TRBD2. Germline V CDR1 and CDR2: DFQATT, SNEGSKA (reference sequence). J gave up 7 bases and V 5 bases, and 7 bases lay outside the gene matches. This CDR3 spans 14 amino acids. The CDR3 bases are TGCAGTGCTCCTAGCGGGGGAGTAGGCGGGGAGCTGTTTTTT. Its protein is CSAPSGGVGGELFF.

This clonotype turned up a few times. The chain is built from TRBV9 and TRBJ1-1; D is perhaps TRBD1 (6 bases). Deletions cut 3 bases from V and 7 bases from J, with 10 bases between. This CDR3 spans 12 amino acids. Germline V gene data show CDR1 as SGDLS and CDR2 as YYNGEE. The CDR3 sequence: CASSEKQGEAFF. The CDR3 region has the DNA TGTGCCAGCAGCGAGAAACAGGGTGAAGCTTTCTTT.